This T cell receptor (beta chain) stems from a study of metastatic and nonmetastatic thyroid tumors. Overall study context: A comparison of repertoires was made across blood and tumor or nodule tissue from malignant and benign thyroid patients. General study findings and limits: A significant increase in TCR beta diversity was reportedly seen in malignant thyroid tumors relative to benign nodules, in blood and tumor.

No treatment of any kind had been given to any patient before thyroid surgery. Regarding this clone: Its antigen is still unknown.

Original analysis: Between-group CDR3 differences, defined by clinicopathological status, yielded a distant-metastasis classifier for papillary thyroid cancer. MiXCR re-clonotyped the PCR reads for TCRdb. The V and J calls, along with clone size, are taken from TCRdb and not from the paper's own processing. The sample has about 4,100 clones; 30% to 45% are singletons. This CDR3 contains 13 residues. Trimming took off 4 bases at V and 6 bases at J, with 13 bases between the two ends. Looked up from germline, CDR1 is SGHTA and CDR2 is FQGNSA. This TCR was sampled from a male donor with papillary thyroid cancer or a benign thyroid nodule (not recorded which). Some clones in this sample may be carry-over from other donors' samples. The gene calls are TRBV7-2 and TRBJ2-7, with TRBD2 as a possible D gene (5 bases). Sequenced: adjacent normal tissue. CDR3 sequence reads: CASSYGPEAEQYF. CDR3 nucleotide sequence: TGTGCCAGCAGCTACGGGCCGGAGGCCGAGCAGTACTTC.